This is a list of T cell receptor beta chains from one sample in a study of T cell responses to AZD1222 COVID-19 vaccine. Clones were sequenced by immunoSEQ multiplex PCR, and TCRdb holds only the in-frame ones, with some missing. Altogether about 150,000 clones are present, about 87% being singletons, with the ten largest covering 8% to 10%. The sequenced sample was peripheral blood, obtained 28 days after the second AZD1222 dose. The receptors originated from an adult who received the AZD1222 COVID-19 vaccine. The CDR3 runs from the conserved cysteine through the conserved F or W. D genes are given only for firm matches. Clone size, where shown, is once, few, many, or a class for clones that have expanded.

.	TRBJ2-1	.	TRBV28	TGTGCCAGCAGTAGACTTCCCTCCTACAATGAGCAGTTCTTC	CASSRLPSYNEQFF
TRBD1	TRBJ1-4	.	TRBV5-5	TGTGCCAGCAGCTCAGGACAGGTTACTAATGAAAAACTGTTTTTT	CASSSGQVTNEKLFF
TRBD1	TRBJ1-4	.	TRBV15	TGTGCCACCAGCACCGGGACAGGGAGCGAAAAACTGTTTTTT	CATSTGTGSEKLFF
.	TRBJ2-7	.	TRBV6-4	TGTGCCAGCACCCTTCCTTCGGGAAGGTCCTACGAGCAGTACTTC	CASTLPSGRSYEQYF
.	TRBJ1-1	.	TRBV25-1	TGTGCCAGCAGTGAAGAGATACGGGGGACTGAAGCTTTCTTT	CASSEEIRGTEAFF
.	TRBJ2-7	.	TRBV2	TGTGCCAGCAGTGAGCGGAGTGCCTACGAGCAGTACTTC	CASSERSAYEQYF
.	TRBJ2-1	.	TRBV5-5	TGTGCCATCAGCAACTCTCTCTCGGGGTACAATGAGCAGTTCTTC	CAISNSLSGYNEQFF
.	TRBJ1-2	.	TRBV24-1	TGTGCCACCAGTGATTCTAGACAGGCCCGAGGGTGGGGCTACACCTTC	CATSDSRQARGWGYTF
.	TRBJ2-3	.	TRBV7-3	TGTGCCAGCAGCCCGCGTGGGTCAGATACGCAGTATTTT	CASSPRGSDTQYF
TRBD1	TRBJ1-5	.	TRBV18	TGTGCCAGCTCACCACCGACAGGGGAACAGCCCCAGCATTTT	CASSPPTGEQPQHF
TRBD2	TRBJ2-5	.	TRBV27	TGTGCCAGCAGTTTAAAAGCGGGAGGGCCAATGTTTGAGACCCAGTACTTC	CASSLKAGGPMFETQYF
.	TRBJ2-5	.	TRBV28	TGTGCCAGCAGTTTACAAGAGACCCAGTACTTC	CASSLQETQYF
.	TRBJ1-2	.	TRBV28	TGTGCCAGCAGTTTATGGGATGGCTACACCTTC	CASSLWDGYTF
.	TRBJ2-3	.	TRBV5-1	TGCGCCAGCAGCCCAGGCGGTTCTGTTAATGATACGCAGTATTTT	CASSPGGSVNDTQYF
TRBD2	TRBJ2-1	once	TRBV5-1	TGCGCCAGCAGCTTGGGTCTAGCGGGGTTAAACAATGAGCAGTTCTTC	CASSLGLAGLNNEQFF
.	TRBJ2-3	.	TRBV7-2	TGTGCCAGCACCATCCAGGGGATCCCGTCAGATACGCAGTATTTT	CASTIQGIPSDTQYF
.	TRBJ2-2	once	TRBV27	TGTGCCAGCAGTTTGGGTCAGGTCGCCGTGACCGGGGAGCTGTTTTTT	CASSLGQVAVTGELFF
.	TRBJ1-2	.	TRBV11-2	TGTGCCAGCAGCTTAGATTTACTCGCTGGCTACACCTTC	CASSLDLLAGYTF
.	TRBJ2-2	.	TRBV28	TGTGCCAGCAGACCCAGCGTTGGGGACACCGGGGAGCTGTTTTTT	CASRPSVGDTGELFF
TRBD2	TRBJ2-7	.	TRBV29-1	TGCAGCGCCCGGGGGGGGTTTCCCTACGAGCAGTACTTC	CSARGGFPYEQYF
.	TRBJ1-4	.	TRBV4-2	TGTGCCAGCAGCCAAGAGTGGCAGACTAATGAAAAACTGTTTTTT	CASSQEWQTNEKLFF
TRBD1	TRBJ1-1	.	TRBV28	TGTGCCAGCAGTTCGACCCCAGGGGGGCTTACTGAAGCTTTCTTT	CASSSTPGGLTEAFF
TRBD1	TRBJ1-5	.	TRBV7-8	TGTGCCAGTGGGACAGGGGATGTGCAGCCCCAGCATTTT	CASGTGDVQPQHF
.	TRBJ1-3	.	TRBV5-1	TGCGCCAGCAGCTTAACAACCTCTGGAAACACCATATATTTT	CASSLTTSGNTIYF
.	TRBJ1-5	.	TRBV5-1	TGCGCCAGCAGAGAGGGCAGCAATCAGCCCCAGCATTTT	CASREGSNQPQHF
TRBD2	TRBJ2-1	.	TRBV4-1	TGCGCCAGCAGCCCCGGACTAGTTGTCGGTGAGCAGTTCTTC	CASSPGLVVGEQFF
TRBD2	TRBJ2-1	.	TRBV9	TGTGCCAGCAGCGTAGCCCTAGCGGGAGGCCCTACTCTGTACAATGAGCAGTTCTTC	CASSVALAGGPTLYNEQFF
.	TRBJ1-3	.	TRBV7-8	TGTGCCAGCAGCTCCAGGGTACCTGGAAACACCATATATTTT	CASSSRVPGNTIYF
.	TRBJ2-1	.	TRBV7-3	TGTGCCAGCAGCTTAATTCTAGGCAATGAGCAGTTCTTC	CASSLILGNEQFF
.	TRBJ2-7	.	TRBV27	TGTGCCAGCAGTCAGTCCCGGGACGGGTACGAGCAGTACTTC	CASSQSRDGYEQYF
TRBD1	TRBJ2-7	.	TRBV2	TGTGCCAGCGGGACAGGGATTTCCTACGAGCAGTACTTC	CASGTGISYEQYF
.	TRBJ2-7	.	TRBV20-1	TGCAGTGCCGGACAGATCTACGAGCAGTACTTC	CSAGQIYEQYF
.	TRBJ1-2	.	TRBV2	TGTGCCAGTCGTCTACGGGATGGCTACACCTTC	CASRLRDGYTF